Following are 23 T cell receptor beta chains from one sample sequenced in a study of shared clonotypes between healthy human individuals. TCRdb keeps only in-frame clones here, not all; method: immunoSEQ multiplex PCR. Among under 2,500,000 clones listed, approximately 96% were seen once. The sample consisted of naive CD4+ T cells sorted from blood. Subset reported: CD45RA+ positively selected. The receptors were gathered from a man aged 18 to 29 in good health.

As for this clone: Other DNA sequences in the sample encode the same CDR3. This chain connects TRBV2 to TRBJ1-1, with unresolved D. Germline V lookup: CDR1 SNHLY, CDR2 FYNNEI. This CDR3 has 14 amino acids. The ends were cut back, 1 base at V and 1 base at J, with 7 bases in the middle. As DNA, the CDR3 is TGTGCCAGCAGTGAAGGGACGGGGAACACTGAAGCTTTCTTT. Protein sequence: CASSEGTGNTEAFF.

Regarding this clone: The same CDR3 arises from other DNA sequences in this sample as well. The V call is TRBV5-1, the J call TRBJ2-7; TRBD1 matches 10 bases. CDR3 length equals 15 residues. V dropped 0 bases and J dropped 5; count of bases not matched to a gene: 5. Germline loops: CDR1 SGHRS, CDR2 YFSETQ. The CDR3 protein is CASSLVPGQGNEQYF. The CDR3 DNA is TGCGCCAGCAGCTTGGTCCCGGGACAGGGGAACGAGCAGTACTTC.

This clone came up once. This chain links TRBV12-5 with TRBJ2-1; 7 bases line up with TRBD2. Germline assignment: CDR1 LGHNT and CDR2 FRNRAP. Trimming removed 0 bases from V and 7 bases from J; junction bases left unmatched: 6. The CDR3 has 15 residues. The CDR3 here is CASGLVSQGGNEQFF. The CDR3 DNA reads as TGTGCTAGTGGTTTGGTATCTCAGGGAGGGAATGAGCAGTTCTTC.

J is TRBJ2-3 and V is TRBV2; TRBD1 aligns across 7 bases. V lost 8 bases and J lost 2; bases outside the gene matches: 10. This CDR3 comprises 15 residues. Germline CDR1 and CDR2: SNHLY and FYNNEI. The CDR3 reads CASQDAGTVTDTQYF. The CDR3 DNA reads as TGTGCCAGCCAGGATGCCGGGACAGTCACAGATACGCAGTATTTT.

This clone was found once. V is TRBV4-3 and J is TRBJ2-5; D is possibly TRBD1 (5 bases). Trimming shortened V by 4 bases and J by 5 bases, and 20 bases separated the two germline ends. CDR3 length: 16 residues. From germline, CDR1 is LGHNA and CDR2 YSLEER. Here the CDR3 reads CASSPGLGIQAETQYF. The CDR3, as DNA: TGCGCCAGCAGCCCAGGGTTGGGGATTCAGGCGGAGACCCAGTACTTC.

The V and J genes are TRBV28 and TRBJ1-5; D not certain. Trimming stripped 8 bases from V and 0 bases from J, with 17 bases between. CDR3 length equals 16 residues. Germline CDR1 MDHEN, CDR2 SYDVKM. CDR3 nucleotide sequence: TGTGCCAGCCGCCTTCGTGGTTGGAGTAGCAATCAGCCCCAGCATTTT. It specifies CASRLRGWSSNQPQHF.

V and J are TRBV12-1 and TRBJ2-7; the D segment call TRBD2 is taken from the table without a DNA check. TRBV12-1 is a pseudogene segment. The length of the CDR3 is 18 residues. In DNA, the CDR3 is TGTGCCAGCAGCTTTATTCGGCTTTGGGGCGGGAGCTCCTACGAGCAGTACTTC. Its translation: CASSFIRLWGGSSYEQYF.

The chain carries TRBV4-1 and TRBJ1-5; 7 bases match TRBD1. Germline V gene data show CDR1 as MGHRA and CDR2 as YSYEKL. The CDR3 covers 15 residues. The ends lost 2 bases at V and 5 bases at J; junction bases unmatched: 6. CDR3 in amino acids: CASSQTDRVDQPQHF. CDR3 DNA sequence: TGCGCCAGCAGCCAAACCGACAGGGTGGATCAGCCCCAGCATTTT.

The chain couples TRBV4-1 to TRBJ1-5, with D unresolved. Trimming took off 1 base at V and 3 bases at J, with 10 bases between the two ends. This CDR3 is built from 15 residues. Looked up from germline, CDR1 is MGHRA and CDR2 is YSYEKL. CDR3 in amino acids: CASSQVAGPNQPQHF. The CDR3 DNA reads TGCGCCAGCAGCCAAGTAGCGGGCCCCAATCAGCCCCAGCATTTT.

A note on this clone: This sample includes further DNA sequences coding for the same CDR3. V gene TRBV4-1 combines with J gene TRBJ2-3; D remains ambiguous. V was shortened by 1 base and J by 3 bases, with 11 bases between the two germline ends. This CDR3 is 15 amino acids long. Germline V lookup: CDR1 MGHRA, CDR2 YSYEKL. The CDR3 loop is CASSQVGLRTDTQYF. As DNA, the CDR3 is TGCGCCAGCAGCCAAGTTGGTCTGCGGACAGATACGCAGTATTTT.

CDR3 residues: CASRPLLETQYF. The CDR3 DNA reads as TGTGCCAGCAGACCTCTGTTGGAGACCCAGTACTTC. The chain uses TRBV2 and TRBJ2-5; D ambiguous. Germline loops: CDR1 SNHLY, CDR2 FYNNEI. The V and J ends lost 6 bases and 5 bases respectively, with 10 bases between them. The CDR3 is 12 residues long. Complete variable domain (other parts from reference TRBV2 and TRBJ2-5): EPEVTQTPSHQVTQMGQEVILRCVPISNHLYFYWYRQILGQKVEFLVSFYNNEISEKSEIFDDQFSVERPDGSNFTLKIRSTKLEDSAMYFCASRPLLETQYFGPGTRLLVL.

The J gene is TRBJ1-5, the V gene TRBV4-1; D is unresolved. The CDR3 is made up of 14 amino acids. In germline, CDR1 is MGHRA, CDR2 YSYEKL. With 0 bases removed from V and 7 bases from J, the gap between germline ends came to 10 bases. CDR3 DNA: TGCGCCAGCAGCCAAGATGTTTTAATCCAGCCCCAGCATTTT. Protein product: CASSQDVLIQPQHF.

The V and J genes are TRBV5-1 and TRBJ1-1; D might be TRBD1 (6 bases). Germline CDR1 is SGHRS and CDR2 is YFSETQ. Trimming removed 5 bases at V and 5 bases at J, with 13 bases between. The CDR3 has 13 amino acids. CDR3 sequence reads: CASRDQGLTEAFF. CDR3 nucleotides: TGCGCCAGCAGAGACCAGGGGCTGACTGAAGCTTTCTTT. The full variable domain, rest sourced from reference TRBV5-1 and TRBJ1-1, is KAGVTQTPRYLIKTRGQQVTLSCSPISGHRSVSWYQQTPGQGLQFLFEYFSETQRNKGNFPGRFSGRQFSNSRSEMNVSTLELGDSALYLCASRDQGLTEAFFGQGTRLTVV.

With regard to this clone: This specimen includes other DNA sequences encoding the same CDR3. This chain connects TRBV30 to TRBJ1-5, with 7 bases identical to TRBD1. There are 14 residues in the CDR3. The V and J ends lost 3 bases and 1 base, in that order; junction bases with no gene match: 3. Germline assignment: CDR1 GTSNPN and CDR2 SVGIG (reference sequence). The CDR3 loop reads CAWSVGQSNQPQHF. CDR3 DNA sequence: TGTGCCTGGAGCGTGGGACAGAGCAATCAGCCCCAGCATTTT.

V is TRBV19 and J is TRBJ2-7; D perhaps matches TRBD1 (6 bases). V dropped 2 bases and J dropped 6 bases, with 11 bases sitting between them. Germline lookup yields CDR1 LNHDA and CDR2 SQIVND (reference sequence). CDR3 length: 13 amino acids. CDR3 residues: CASSINRVSEQYF. DNA for the CDR3: TGTGCCAGTAGTATAAACAGGGTGAGCGAGCAGTACTTC.

The rearrangement uses TRBV6-5 and TRBJ2-1; possible D gene TRBD2, 5 bases. Germline V lookup: CDR1 MNHEY, CDR2 SVGAGI. The V gene lost 7 bases and the J gene lost 1 base, with 11 bases spanning the gap. CDR3 length equals 14 residues. The CDR3 loop is CASTSGLSYNEQFF. DNA for the CDR3: TGTGCCAGCACAAGCGGACTTTCCTACAATGAGCAGTTCTTC.

The chain joins TRBV19 to TRBJ2-7; D assignment may be TRBD1 or TRBD2 (5 bases each). The CDR3 loop spans 14 amino acids. The germline V gene encodes CDR1 LNHDA and CDR2 SQIVND (reference sequence). Trimming took 5 bases from V and 1 from J, leaving 12 bases between them. The CDR3 region is CASSRRDGSYEQYF. The CDR3 nucleotides read TGTGCCAGTAGTCGCCGGGACGGTTCCTACGAGCAGTACTTC.

The chain is built from TRBV6-1 and TRBJ1-6; TRBD1 is a possible D gene (5 bases). The V and J ends lost 1 base and 9 bases respectively, with 10 bases between them. The CDR3 contains 14 residues. Germline V gene lookup returns CDR1 MNHNS and CDR2 SASEGT. The CDR3 sequence: CASSEGVGASPLHF. The CDR3 region has the DNA TGTGCCAGCAGTGAAGGGGTTGGGGCTTCACCCCTCCACTTT.

The chain carries TRBV27 and TRBJ2-7, with a tentative D call TRBD1 (5 bases). Germline CDR1 MNHEY, CDR2 SMNVEV (reference sequence). The CDR3 consists of 14 residues. Trimming removed 2 bases at V and 3 bases at J, with 11 bases between. CDR3 residues: CASSLKGQGYEQYF. The CDR3 coding sequence is TGTGCCAGCAGTTTAAAGGGGCAGGGCTACGAGCAGTACTTC.

This clone was seen just once. This chain joins TRBV11-2 and TRBJ2-2, with 9 bases that match TRBD1. Germline CDR1 SGHAT, CDR2 FQNNGV. V was pared by 5 bases and J by 7 bases, with 8 bases of the junction left unmatched. The CDR3 runs to 15 residues. CDR3 residues: CASSRGQGSGGELFF. DNA of the CDR3: TGTGCCAGCAGCCGAGGACAGGGGAGCGGCGGGGAGCTGTTTTTT.

The CDR3 sequence: CASSVFVSGANVLTF. The CDR3 nucleotides read TGTGCCAGCAGCGTCTTCGTCTCTGGGGCCAACGTCCTGACTTTC. This chain uses TRBV9 with TRBJ2-6, with D unclear. Germline CDR1 SGDLS, CDR2 YYNGEE. The length of the CDR3 is 15 residues. Trimming removed 2 bases from V and 0 bases from J, with 6 bases in between.

CDR3 bases: TGTGCCAGCAGCTTGGCCCGGGGATCACTCATCACCGGGGAGCTGTTTTTT. Amino acids: CASSLARGSLITGELFF. The V gene is TRBV5-4, the J gene TRBJ2-2, with D perhaps matching TRBD2 (5 bases). CDR3 length equals 17 residues. CDR1 is SGHNT, CDR2 YYREEE, per germline (reference sequence). Deletions cut 0 bases from V and 4 bases from J, with 16 bases between.

The chain links TRBV10-3 to TRBJ2-1, with no clear D. The CDR3 is 16 residues long. CDR1 is ENHRY, CDR2 SYGVKD, per germline. The V end lost 0 bases, the J end lost 0 bases, and 9 bases lay between the germline ends. This CDR3 is CAISESSDRSYNEQFF. CDR3 DNA sequence: TGTGCCATCAGTGAGTCTTCGGACCGCTCCTACAATGAGCAGTTCTTC.